Shown below are 2 T cell receptor beta chains from a single sample sequenced in a study of radiation and T cells in renal cell carcinoma. TCRdb's copy holds only in-frame clones and misses some; the assay was immunoSEQ multiplex PCR. The sample records roughly 130,000 clones, more than 75% being singletons. This sample's time point: blood 2 weeks post-SBRT. Regarding treatment: 15 Gy SBRT to primary tumor, nephrectomy 4 weeks later. The sequencing here drew on blood, taken from a patient whose treatment included radiotherapy and nephrectomy. All receptors derive from a woman in her sixties or seventies with renal cell carcinoma.

In its sample, this clone was seen a few times. The chain is built from TRBV28 and TRBJ1-5; no reliable D call. The germline V gene has CDR1 MDHEN and CDR2 SYDVKM. There are 13 residues in the CDR3. Between the trimmed V and J ends, which lost 2 bases and 9 bases, there was a span of 11 bases. The CDR3 coding sequence is TGTGCCAGCAGTTTAAGCGCTATTCCGCCCCAGCATTTT. It specifies CASSLSAIPPQHF.

This clone was seen a few times. This chain uses TRBV5-1 with TRBJ1-2; 7 bases match TRBD1. The CDR3 is 14 amino acids. The V gene's germline CDR1 is SGHRS and CDR2 YFSETQ. J gave up 4 bases and V 1 base, and 4 bases lay outside the gene matches. CDR3 nucleotide sequence: TGCGCCAGCAGCTTGACAGGGGAGAGCTATGGCTACACCTTC. Translation gives CASSLTGESYGYTF.